This T cell receptor (beta chain) stems from a study of Ad26.COV2.S vaccination and SARS-CoV-2 variants. V was clipped by 4 bases and J by 1 base; unmatched bases: 10. The CDR3 consists of 16 residues. The protocol was immunoSEQ multiplex PCR, while the TCRdb copy is restricted to in-frame clones and leaves out a portion. Found here are 400,000 or so clones, roughly nine tenths of them singletons; the top ten hold 3.5%. Stated treatment: about 20 received Ad26.COV2.S at low or high dose, single or two shots; about 5 received placebo; per-sample allocation not given. Samples came from day 63 after the first vaccine or placebo injection. This clone was picked up a small number of times.

The genes are TRBV23-1 and TRBJ2-7; TRBD1 matches at 7 bases. TRBV23-1 counts as an open reading frame of uncertain function. Sequencing used peripheral blood, obtained in a trial of Ad26.COV2.S vaccine versus placebo. The origin of this receptor is a person between 18 and 65 years old who received the Ad26.COV2.S COVID-19 vaccine or a placebo. The CDR3 DNA reads as TGCGCCAGCAGTCTATTTCCGGGACAGATATCCTACGAGCAGTACTTC. It translates to CASSLFPGQISYEQYF.